The sequence of this TCR beta chain was determined in a study of cytotoxic CD8 clonotypes in ibrutinib-treated CLL. TCRdb's copy holds only in-frame clones and misses some; the assay was immunoSEQ multiplex PCR. The sample yields some 100,000 clones, roughly 57% seen once. Germline V gene data show CDR1 as SGHRS and CDR2 as YFSETQ. V was shortened by 5 bases and J by 0 bases, with 14 bases between the two germline ends. This CDR3 spans 16 amino acids. This clone was found a few times. This receptor was obtained from a human donor with chronic lymphocytic leukemia. The sample consisted of PBMCs, taken after 24 months of ibrutinib treatment. V usage is TRBV5-1 and J usage is TRBJ2-2; tentatively, D is TRBD2 (6 bases). The CDR3 spells CASRAARGTNTGELFF. The CDR3 DNA is TGCGCCAGCAGGGCGGCGCGGGGCACGAACACCGGGGAGCTGTTTTTT.